This T cell receptor (beta chain) was captured by sequencing in a study of blood T cell repertoires in COVID-19 (dated by TCRdb to the early 2020s). Turning to the overall study: Samples from collaborators originated in the United States, Italy and Spain and spanned both the acute and convalescent phases of COVID-19. The prospective study material was composed of cDNA or gDNA derived from T cells, B-cell-depleted T cells, or PBMCs. The dataset comprised deeply sampled blood TCRbeta repertoires from subjects exposed to, actively infected with, or recovered from COVID-19. The repertoires were released in a freely available public database intended as a resource for research on the immune response to SARS-CoV-2. Samples were obtained from the ongoing ImmuneRACE study (first 160 participants) and from about 1,300 subjects provided by 6 global collaborators. Nearly every sample came with metadata listing a de-identified subject ID, COVID-19 status, age in years and sex. HLA class I and class II types, where available, came from metadata supplied by the sample provider rather than from assay-based typing. Results the study describes overall, beyond this receptor: Clinical and demographic metadata were provided uncurated, with the amount varying by source and participant.

TCRbeta CDR3 regions were amplified from genomic DNA by means of the immunoSEQ Assay, a bias-controlled multiplex PCR. The study's own analysis went as follows. Nucleated cell counts per sample were estimated from amplification of reference gene primers within the assay. Sequence reads were collapsed and filtered to measure the absolute abundance of every unique TCRbeta CDR3 rearrangement. For each sample, productive Simpson clonality was calculated by taking the square root of Simpson's diversity index across productive rearrangements. Entries here come from immuneACCESS through TCRdb and include only in-frame sequences with V and J called. Some clones fail to appear in such tables; in the studies checked, an unresolved V gene covers under half of the shortfall, and the cause of the remainder is unknown. V, J and clone size are taken as reported in that table, and D and trimming were inferred from the DNA itself. A total of approximately 260,000 clones appear in this sample, around 84% of them only once. Of the sample, under 7% falls within the top ten clones.

In the prospective study, participants were about 18 to 95 years old, resided in under 30 geographic areas of the United States, and were enrolled through a virtual design. To assign participants to cohorts, the prospective study relied on clinical history that participants themselves reported in a screening survey and a study questionnaire. Exposed participants had been in contact with someone with a PCR-confirmed or clinician-diagnosed COVID-19 case within 2 weeks of study entry. In the prospective study, mobile phlebotomists collected whole blood, serum and a nasopharyngeal or oropharyngeal swab from each participant. Participants in the prospective study had the option to provide additional blood draws and questionnaires over a roughly two-month period. Before DNA extraction, blood samples from the prospective study were shipped at room temperature or frozen. Only one count was recorded for this clone. What antigen it recognizes has not been identified. No per-base quality is available; no much larger clone lies one base away. This sample includes further DNA sequences coding for the same CDR3.

Trimming removed 3 bases from V and 0 bases from J; the gene matches leave 1 base unexplained. The CDR3 runs 15 residues from the cysteine to the phenylalanine. CDR3 DNA is the only sequence kept; it has 45 bases, read in frame from the first base. CDR1 and CDR2 are drawn from the germline V gene: KGHSH, LQKENI. The sequenced sample consisted of PBMCs or T cells enriched from blood (not recorded which). The rearrangement joined TRBV18 to TRBJ2-7, and 11 junctional nucleotides match TRBD1. The sequence was collected from a woman aged 45-65 years who had been exposed to COVID-19. The CDR3 reads CASSPGTGGSYEQYF. The bases read TGTGCCAGCTCACCGGGGACAGGGGGCTCCTACGAGCAGTACTTC.